Sequencing of this T cell receptor beta chain was carried out in a study of OX40 agonist ivuxolimab in advanced cancers. Method: immunoSEQ multiplex PCR; TCRdb's copy keeps in-frame clones and lacks some. This table holds roughly 120,000 clones, roughly 92% found once. Baseline was the first blood sampling point, followed by cycle 4 day 1 and cycle 7 day 1. Findings and limits, study-wide: Blood T cells, both CD4+ and CD8+, expanded clonally by week 6 at 0.1 to 3.0 mg/kg.

Of note for this clone: The antigen is undetermined.

With V trimmed by 10 bases and J by 6 bases, 8 bases remained unmatched. From germline, CDR1 is MDHEN and CDR2 SYDVKM. CDR3 length: 13 residues. The sequence was obtained from an adult with an advanced solid tumor such as melanoma, head and neck, liver or kidney cancer. This rearrangement joins TRBV28 to TRBJ2-3, with 9 nucleotides matching TRBD2. This sample comprised CD4+ or CD8+ T cells sorted from blood, obtained in a trial of the OX40 agonist ivuxolimab. DNA for the CDR3: TGTGCCACCGCGGGAGGGGAAGGGGATACGCAGTATTTT. It is translated as CATAGGEGDTQYF.